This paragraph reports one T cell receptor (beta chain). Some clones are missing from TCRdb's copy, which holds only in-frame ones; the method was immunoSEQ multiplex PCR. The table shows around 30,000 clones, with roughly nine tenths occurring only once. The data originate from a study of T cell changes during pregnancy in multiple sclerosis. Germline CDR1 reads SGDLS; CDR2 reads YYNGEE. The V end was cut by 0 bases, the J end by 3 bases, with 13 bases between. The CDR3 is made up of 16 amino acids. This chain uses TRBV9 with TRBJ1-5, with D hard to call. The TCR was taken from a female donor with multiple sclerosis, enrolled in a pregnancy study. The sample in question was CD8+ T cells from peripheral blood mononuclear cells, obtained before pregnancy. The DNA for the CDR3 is TGTGCCAGCAGCGTAGATGGGAGGGCCTACAATCAGCCCCAGCATTTT. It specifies CASSVDGRAYNQPQHF. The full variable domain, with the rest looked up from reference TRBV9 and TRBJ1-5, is DSGVTQTPKHLITATGQRVTLRCSPRSGDLSVYWYQQSLDQGLQFLIQYYNGEERAKGNILERFSAQQFPDLHSELNLSSLELGDSALYFCASSVDGRAYNQPQHFGDGTRLSIL.